This entry lists 26 T cell receptor beta chains sequenced from one sample in a study of T cells in Graves' hyperthyroidism and ophthalmopathy. The source material, RNA transcripts, was used to amplify TCR beta CDR3 regions. First-round RT-PCR of the TCR CDR3 relied on the HTBI primer set. From the multiplex PCR reads, TCRdb called clonotypes with MiXCR, one entry per CDR3 protein. Of roughly 530,000 distinct CDR3 sequences detected, under 20% appear once; the ten largest clones hold around 17%. Sequencing was done on a sample of blood. The origin of the receptors is a woman under 30 with Graves' ophthalmopathy.

The chain employs TRBV28 and TRBJ1-2; D is perhaps TRBD1 (6 bases). This CDR3 is built from 17 residues. Germline loops: CDR1 MDHEN, CDR2 SYDVKM. V was pared by 5 bases and J by 6 bases, with 25 bases between. CDR3 loop: CASSHSWGRGVTNGYTF. Here the CDR3 DNA reads TGTGCCAGCAGTCACTCCTGGGGCAGGGGAGTAACGAATGGCTACACCTTC.

Note on this clonotype: Just one base apart from a much larger clone, this may be a read error. The chain employs TRBV11-1 and TRBJ2-7; D remains ambiguous. The CDR3 loop spans 14 amino acids. Germline CDR1 is SGHAT and CDR2 is FQDESV (reference sequence). The CDR3 DNA sequence: TGTGCCAGCAGCGTAGCTCCGGACTCCTACGAGCAGTACTTC. Translating it yields CASSVAPDSYEQYF.

V usage is TRBV27 and J usage is TRBJ2-6; 7 positions agree with TRBD1. Germline values: CDR1 MNHEY, CDR2 SMNVEV (reference sequence). CDR3 length: 20 amino acids. V shed 5 bases, J shed 0 bases, and the junction held 16 bases outside the gene matches. The CDR3 reads CASSGGPMAGGSSGANVLTF. The DNA for the CDR3 is TGTGCCAGCAGTGGTGGGCCAATGGCAGGGGGAAGCTCTGGGGCCAACGTCCTGACTTTC.

The chain employs TRBV4-3 and TRBJ2-1, with 9 bases aligning to TRBD1. From germline, CDR1 is LGHNA and CDR2 YSLEER. The CDR3 totals 18 residues. V lost 0 bases to trimming and J lost 6 bases; unmatched junction nucleotides: 12. The DNA for the CDR3 is TGCGCCAGCAGCCAAGATCCTGAGGGTAGGACAGGGGCCAATGAGCAGTTCTTC. Amino acids: CASSQDPEGRTGANEQFF.

The chain joins TRBV28 to TRBJ2-5; the D gene is possibly TRBD1 (7 bases). Trimming left V 6 bases short and J 4 bases short, with 21 bases between. Germline values: CDR1 MDHEN, CDR2 SYDVKM. The CDR3 length is 16 residues. This CDR3 is CASSPDRAGPAETQYF. The CDR3 bases are TGTGCCAGCAGCCCAGACAGGGCGGGGCCGGCAGAGACCCAGTACTTC. Supplemented by reference TRBV28 and TRBJ2-5, the full variable domain reads DVKVTQSSRYLVKRTGEKVFLECVQDMDHENMFWYRQDPGLGLRLIYFSYDVKMKEKGDIPEGYSVSREKKERFSLILESASTNQTSMYLCASSPDRAGPAETQYFGPGTRLLVL.

This clonotype was observed many times. The chain recombines TRBV12-3 or TRBV12-4 with TRBJ2-1, with 9 bases aligning to TRBD1. The CDR3 extends over 15 amino acids. V shed 5 bases, J shed 5 bases, and the junction held 7 bases outside the gene matches. For the CDR3, the DNA is TGTGCCAGCAGTCCCGGGACAGGGAAGAACAATGAGCAGTTCTTC. Protein: CASSPGTGKNNEQFF.

This clonotype was seen more than once but under ten times. The chain is built from TRBV6-2 or TRBV6-3 and TRBJ2-3; D uncertain. This CDR3 is 10 amino acids long. The V gene lost 4 bases and the J gene lost 11 bases, with 7 bases spanning the gap. CDR1 is MNHEY and CDR2 is SVGEGT in the germline V gene. The CDR3 region is CASSSVQQYF. Here the CDR3 DNA reads TGTGCCAGCAGTTCGGTACAGCAGTATTTT.

This clonotype was recorded many times. J is TRBJ2-7 and V is TRBV20-1, with D perhaps TRBD1 (6 bases). CDR3 length equals 15 residues. Trimming shortened V by 6 bases and J by 3 bases, and 21 bases separated the two germline ends. Germline V gene sequence: CDR1 DFQATT, CDR2 SNEGSKA (reference sequence). This CDR3 is CSALDGRGGYYEQYF. In DNA form, the CDR3 reads TGCAGTGCCCTAGACGGCAGGGGTGGATACTACGAGCAGTACTTC.

This chain connects TRBV12-3 or TRBV12-4 to TRBJ2-7, with D perhaps matching TRBD1 (7 bases). The germline V and J ends were trimmed by 6 bases and 1 base, with 13 bases remaining between them. This CDR3 comprises 14 residues. CDR3 loop: CASRSAGQSYEQYF. CDR3 coding DNA: TGTGCCAGCAGGAGCGCGGGACAGTCCTACGAGCAGTACTTC.

A few counts support this clonotype. V gene TRBV6-5 combines with J gene TRBJ2-7; perhaps TRBD1 as D (6 bases). Germline assignment: CDR1 MNHEY and CDR2 SVGAGI. V lost 4 bases to trimming and J lost 2 bases, with 12 bases between them. The CDR3 is 14 amino acids. CDR3 sequence reads: CASSSYRDTYEQYF. For the CDR3, the DNA is TGTGCCAGCAGTTCCTACAGGGATACCTACGAGCAGTACTTC.

This clonotype was recorded a few times. It may be a read error: a sequence one base away is much more abundant. This chain links TRBV12-3 or TRBV12-4 with TRBJ1-2, with TRBD1 matching over 8 bases. CDR3 length equals 14 residues. CDR3 residues: CASSRRGQVPGYAF. The CDR3, as DNA: TGTGCCAGCAGCCGACGGGGACAGGTTCCTGGCTACGCCTTC.

This clonotype was observed at least ten times. The chain links TRBV2 to TRBJ2-5; 7 nucleotides line up with TRBD1. Germline-derived CDR1 and CDR2 are SNHLY and FYNNEI. With V trimmed by 2 bases and J by 4 bases, 7 bases remained unmatched. This CDR3 comprises 15 residues. CDR3 protein: CASSETRQGLETQYF. The CDR3 bases are TGTGCCAGCAGTGAAACAAGACAGGGCCTAGAGACCCAGTACTTC.

This clonotype was seen many times. The chain couples TRBV5-1 to TRBJ2-3, with 12 bases fitting TRBD2. The CDR3 has 19 residues. Trimming at V came to 0 bases and at J to 2 bases, leaving 10 bases not matched to a gene. The germline gives CDR1 SGHRS, CDR2 YFSETQ. CDR3 amino acids: CASSLGLAGAFRSTDTQYF. CDR3 sequence (DNA): TGCGCCAGCAGCTTGGGACTAGCGGGAGCGTTCCGATCCACAGATACGCAGTATTTT. Combining the CDR3 with reference TRBV5-1 and TRBJ2-3 gives the whole variable domain KAGVTQTPRYLIKTRGQQVTLSCSPISGHRSVSWYQQTPGQGLQFLFEYFSETQRNKGNFPGRFSGRQFSNSRSEMNVSTLELGDSALYLCASSLGLAGAFRSTDTQYFGPGTRLTVL.

This clonotype turned up a few times. The chain couples TRBV12-3 or TRBV12-4 to TRBJ1-3; D is unresolved. The CDR3 length is 14 residues. The V and J ends lost 6 bases and 0 bases respectively, with 9 bases between them. CDR3 nucleotides: TGTGCCAGCAGGGATCCGCTCTCTGGAAACACCATATATTTT. Protein sequence: CASRDPLSGNTIYF.

This clonotype has a handful of counts. The rearrangement links TRBV20-1 to TRBJ2-1; D tentatively fits TRBD1 or TRBD2 (5 bases each). There are 15 residues in the CDR3. Germline V gives CDR1 DFQATT, CDR2 SNEGSKA (reference sequence). The germline V and J ends were trimmed by 3 bases and 0 bases, with 12 bases remaining between them. This chain's CDR3 is CSARPTGGSYNEQFF. CDR3 in DNA: TGCAGTGCTAGGCCCACAGGAGGCTCCTACAATGAGCAGTTCTTC.

The chain has TRBV7-9 and TRBJ2-7, with 10 nucleotides matching TRBD2. CDR1 SEHNR and CDR2 FQNEAQ come from the germline V gene (reference sequence). The V gene end was trimmed by 6 bases and the J gene end by 7 bases; junction bases not matched to a gene: 24. The CDR3 runs to 19 residues. The CDR3: CASRGTSVLTGPGAAEQYF. CDR3 sequence (DNA): TGTGCCAGCAGGGGGACTAGCGTCCTCACCGGGCCCGGCGCGGCTGAGCAGTACTTC.

There are many counts of this clonotype. The V call is TRBV6-2 or TRBV6-3, the J call TRBJ2-3; TRBD2 aligns across 12 bases. CDR3 length: 17 amino acids. Trimming at V came to 4 bases and at J to 5 bases, leaving 10 bases not matched to a gene. Per germline, CDR1 MNHEY and CDR2 SVGEGT. This CDR3 reads CASSSQPTSGSLDTQYF. CDR3 DNA: TGTGCCAGCAGTTCCCAACCGACTAGCGGGAGTTTAGATACGCAGTATTTT.

The chain combines TRBV27 with TRBJ2-7, with 7 nucleotides matching TRBD1. Losses at the gene ends were 3 bases for V and 5 bases for J; bases not matched to a gene: 7. Germline V CDR1 and CDR2: MNHEY, SMNVEV (reference sequence). CDR3 size: 14 residues. The CDR3 DNA reads TGTGCCAGCAGTTTGAAGGGGGCGGACGACGAGCAGTACTTC. Its protein product is CASSLKGADDEQYF.

A remark on this clonotype: A much larger clone lies one base from this, so it may be a read error. This rearrangement joins TRBV28 to TRBJ1-2, with D hard to call. The length of the CDR3 is 15 residues. Germline loops: CDR1 MDHEN, CDR2 SYDVKM. Trimming cost V 5 bases and J 9 bases, with 22 bases left between them. This CDR3 reads CASSPQDGSHPSYTF. The CDR3 DNA reads TGTGCCAGCAGTCCCCAGGACGGATCCCACCCTAGCTACACCTTC.

The table lists this clonotype with a few counts. This chain uses TRBV3-1 with TRBJ1-4, with TRBD1 matching over 7 bases. Germline CDR1 reads LGHDT; CDR2 reads YNNKEL (reference sequence). This CDR3 region has 16 residues. V gave up 1 base and J gave up 5 bases; unmatched junction bases: 7. The CDR3: CASSQASTGPNEKLFF. The DNA of the CDR3 is TGTGCCAGCAGCCAAGCCTCGACAGGGCCCAATGAAAAACTGTTTTTT.

The chain has TRBV10-2 and TRBJ2-7; unclear D gene. Germline V gene data show CDR1 as WSHSY and CDR2 as SAAADI. Between the trimmed V and J ends, which lost 4 bases and 10 bases, there was a span of 17 bases. The CDR3 spans 13 residues. CDR3 nucleotide sequence: TGCGCCAGCAGTGCCCCCTCGGAGAGCCGACAGTACTTC. Translating gives CASSAPSESRQYF.

This clonotype was observed at least ten times. The genes are TRBV7-8 and TRBJ2-7; D unresolved. The CDR3 spans 18 residues. Germline CDR1 and CDR2: SGHVS and FQNEAQ. The V gene lost 5 bases and the J gene lost 3 bases, with 26 bases spanning the gap. The CDR3 nucleotides read TGTGCCAGCAGCCCGCAGAAGGGTGGGTACCGTTCAAGCTACGAGCAGTACTTC. Amino acid sequence: CASSPQKGGYRSSYEQYF.

This clonotype came up many times. The chain employs TRBV27 and TRBJ1-4; 7 bases map to TRBD1. The CDR3 runs 14 residues. The germline CDR1 and CDR2 sequences are MNHEY and SMNVEV (reference sequence). V lost 2 bases, J lost 7 bases, and 4 bases stayed unmatched. CDR3 DNA sequence: TGTGCCAGCAGTTTACAGGGGGGCGTTGAAAAACTGTTTTTT. Translation: CASSLQGGVEKLFF.

CDR3 region: CASRATGTSLYEQYF. As DNA, the CDR3 is TGTGCCAGCAGAGCAACCGGGACTAGTCTCTACGAGCAGTACTTC. The rearrangement links TRBV6-1 to TRBJ2-7; 8 nucleotides agree with TRBD2. Trimming cost V 6 bases and J 3 bases; bases outside gene matches: 10. From germline, CDR1 is MNHNS and CDR2 SASEGT. The CDR3 contains 15 residues.

This clonotype was seen only a few times. V usage is TRBV28 and J usage is TRBJ2-5, with 10 bases identical to TRBD1. Germline V gene sequence: CDR1 MDHEN, CDR2 SYDVKM. The V gene end was trimmed by 5 bases and the J gene end by 5 bases; junction bases not matched to a gene: 11. This CDR3 comprises 16 residues. The CDR3 reads CASSDPGTGESETQYF. CDR3 coding DNA: TGTGCCAGCAGTGATCCCGGGACAGGGGAAAGCGAGACCCAGTACTTC.

This clonotype was seen more than once but under ten times. This sequence joins TRBV19 and TRBJ1-5; no clear D gene. There are 14 residues in the CDR3. V lost 10 bases, J lost 5 bases, and 18 bases lay in between. Germline lookup yields CDR1 LNHDA and CDR2 SQIVND (reference sequence). The CDR3 loop is CATSGRGEDQPQHF. CDR3 bases: TGTGCCACATCCGGCCGCGGGGAGGATCAGCCCCAGCATTTT.